This section outlines one T cell receptor beta chain sequence together with its context. This entry belongs to a study of blood T cells in healthy people across ages. V lost 1 base, J lost 0 bases, and 5 bases lay in between. This CDR3 spans 15 amino acids. Germline values: CDR1 SGDLS, CDR2 YYNGEE. A sample-barcoded 5' primer and a J-beta primer mix were used in a second PCR of roughly 7 to 11 cycles. MiXCR, applied by TCRdb to the 5' RACE reads, yields one record per CDR3 protein. Here the sample spans fewer than 800,000 distinct CDR3 sequences, approximately 25% being singletons. The same data also went into a second study, on T cells of mothers and their children.

Input material: blood. The source of this sequence is a boy younger than 18 in good health. The chain employs TRBV9 and TRBJ2-6, with D tentatively TRBD2 (5 bases). In DNA, the CDR3 is TGTGCCAGCAGCGTAAGCGGCTCTGGGGCCAACGTCCTGACTTTC. Residues: CASSVSGSGANVLTF.